The rows below give T cell receptor beta chains drawn from one sample of a study of radiation and T cells in renal cell carcinoma. TCRdb's table, derived via immunoSEQ multiplex PCR, lists solely in-frame clones and lacks some. The table lists around 180,000 clones, about 87% of them singletons. The source was blood, collected from a patient whose treatment included radiotherapy and nephrectomy. The receptors come from a woman in her fifties or sixties with renal cell carcinoma. Both conserved end residues are part of each CDR3. D genes are given only for firm matches. Expanded clones are given a class, and other clones once, few, many or no size at all.

clone size	V gene	J gene	D gene	CDR3 DNA	CDR3 protein
NA	TRBV19	TRBJ1-2	NA	TGTGCCAGTAGTATATCAGCCGGCGTCTATGGCTACACCTTC	CASSISAGVYGYTF
NA	TRBV5-5	TRBJ2-7	TRBD2	TGTGCCAGCAGAACCGGGACTAGCGGTACCTACGAGCAGTACTTC	CASRTGTSGTYEQYF
NA	TRBV7-2	TRBJ2-3	NA	TGTGCCAGCAGCTTTGCCGGACACACAGATACGCAGTATTTT	CASSFAGHTDTQYF
NA	TRBV19	TRBJ1-5	NA	TGTGCCAGTAGTTTTCCCGGGCCCCAGCCCCAGCATTTT	CASSFPGPQPQHF
NA	TRBV6-5	TRBJ1-2	NA	TGTGCCAGCAGTAAACTTTCGACAGGCTATGGCTACACCTTC	CASSKLSTGYGYTF
once	TRBV7-9	TRBJ1-2	NA	TGTGCCAGCAGCTTAGAGGAGTTGCGGAGTCGGGGCTACACCTTC	CASSLEELRSRGYTF
NA	TRBV18	TRBJ2-3	NA	TGTGCCAGCTCACCACGGCCATATGCCATAACAGATACGCAGTATTTT	CASSPRPYAITDTQYF
once	TRBV5-4	TRBJ2-1	TRBD2	TGTGCCAGCAGCTTGGGGACTAGCTTTAGTGAGCAGTTCTTC	CASSLGTSFSEQFF
NA	TRBV7-9	TRBJ1-1	NA	TGTGCCAGCACCGTAACAGGAGATCGGACTGAAGCTTTCTTT	CASTVTGDRTEAFF
NA	TRBV30	TRBJ2-1	TRBD1	TGTGCCTGGATTGGGACAGGGTTCAATGAGCAGTTCTTC	CAWIGTGFNEQFF
few	TRBV2	TRBJ1-1	NA	TGTGCCAGCAATCCCCAGGGAGAGAACACTGAAGCTTTCTTT	CASNPQGENTEAFF
NA	TRBV10-3	TRBJ2-1	TRBD1	TGTGCCATCAGGAACCCGGGACAGGGGTCCCACAATGAGCAGTTCTTC	CAIRNPGQGSHNEQFF
NA	TRBV18	TRBJ2-5	TRBD2	TGTGCCAGCTCCCCCGGACTAGCGGGGGTAGAGACCCAGTACTTC	CASSPGLAGVETQYF
NA	TRBV10-2	TRBJ1-1	TRBD1	TGCGCCAGCAGTGATCCGGGACAGATCACTGAAGCTTTCTTT	CASSDPGQITEAFF
NA	TRBV11-3	TRBJ1-1	NA	TGTGCCAGCAGCACAACAGGGAACACTGAAGCTTTCTTT	CASSTTGNTEAFF
few	TRBV7-6	TRBJ1-3	NA	TGTGCCAGCAGCAAAGGTCAGGTCTCTGGAAACACCATATATTTT	CASSKGQVSGNTIYF
NA	TRBV6-6	TRBJ2-7	NA	TGTGCCAGCAGTTACCCGGGACATAACTACGAGCAGTACTTC	CASSYPGHNYEQYF
NA	TRBV5-1	TRBJ2-5	TRBD1	TGCGCCAGCCACGATCCGATGACAGGGGCAGAGACCCAGTACTTC	CASHDPMTGAETQYF
NA	TRBV15	TRBJ1-3	NA	TGTGCCACCAGCAGAGGTAATCCAGGTAGTGGAAACACCATATATTTT	CATSRGNPGSGNTIYF
once	TRBV7-6	TRBJ2-7	TRBD2	TGTGCCAGCAGCGCCAATCTAGCGGGGGGACCCTACGAGCAGTACTTC	CASSANLAGGPYEQYF
NA	TRBV6-6	TRBJ2-2	TRBD1	TGTGCCAGCAGTTACCGACAGGGGGGAGCCGGGGAGCTGTTTTTT	CASSYRQGGAGELFF
NA	TRBV30	TRBJ2-1	NA	TGTGCCTGGAGTCCGGACTCAACCGGATGGCAGTTCTTC	CAWSPDSTGWQFF
NA	TRBV4-3	TRBJ1-6	TRBD1	TGCGCCAGCAGCCCCGGGACAGGTTGGTCACCCCTCCACTTT	CASSPGTGWSPLHF
NA	TRBV10-2	TRBJ2-1	NA	TGCGCCAGCAGACAGGGTTACAATGAGCAGTTCTTC	CASRQGYNEQFF
NA	TRBV6-5	TRBJ2-7	TRBD1	TGTGCCAGCAGACCCCTGGACAGGGCCTACGAGCAGTACTTC	CASRPLDRAYEQYF
once	TRBV10-1	TRBJ1-2	NA	TGCGCCAGCAGTGAGGCGGGTGGGGAAGACTATGGCTACACCTTC	CASSEAGGEDYGYTF
NA	TRBV15	TRBJ2-7	TRBD1	TGTGCCACCAGCAGATGGACAGGGGGCCCCTACGAGCAGTACTTC	CATSRWTGGPYEQYF
NA	TRBV5-1	TRBJ1-1	TRBD1	TGCGCCAGCAGCTATTCGACAGGGGTCGGCACTGAAGCTTTCTTT	CASSYSTGVGTEAFF
NA	TRBV7-2	TRBJ1-5	NA	TGTGCCAGCAGCTCAGGGACACCTAGCAATCAGCCCCAGCATTTT	CASSSGTPSNQPQHF
NA	TRBV5-1	TRBJ2-7	NA	TGCGCCAGCAGCGTCGAACCTACACTAGGGGAGCAGTACTTC	CASSVEPTLGEQYF
NA	TRBV29-1	TRBJ1-4	NA	TGCAGCGTTTTCGAGCAGTCTAATGAAAAACTGTTTTTT	CSVFEQSNEKLFF
NA	TRBV6-5	TRBJ2-5	NA	TGTGCCAGCTGCTCCCAGGGACATCGGGAGACCCAGTACTTC	CASCSQGHRETQYF
NA	TRBV7-3	TRBJ2-1	TRBD1	TGTGCCAGCAGCTCTTCCGGGGGACAGGGTTACAATGAGCAGTTCTTC	CASSSSGGQGYNEQFF
NA	TRBV5-1	TRBJ1-2	TRBD1	TGCGCCAGCAGCCCTGGTTTCTCAGGGGGGGGATTGGACTATGGCTACACCTTC	CASSPGFSGGGLDYGYTF
NA	TRBV9	TRBJ1-5	NA	TGTGCCAGCAGCCAGGGCGGGACATGGAGCAATCAGCCCCAGCATTTT	CASSQGGTWSNQPQHF
NA	TRBV4-1	TRBJ2-4	TRBD1	TGCGCCAGCAGCCAACCTGGACAGGGGCGGTACTTC	CASSQPGQGRYF
NA	TRBV11-2	TRBJ1-1	TRBD1	TGTGCCAGCAGCTTCTCTGGGACAGCGAACACTGAAGCTTTCTTT	CASSFSGTANTEAFF
NA	TRBV19	TRBJ1-5	NA	TGTGCCAGTAGTACCTACAGGGCTGGCAATCAGCCCCAGCATTTT	CASSTYRAGNQPQHF
NA	TRBV9	TRBJ2-6	NA	TGTGCCAGCAGCGTGCCGACAGGCTCTGGGGCCAACGTCCTGACTTTC	CASSVPTGSGANVLTF
NA	TRBV4-2	TRBJ2-2	TRBD1	TGTGCCAGCAGTGGAACGACAGGGGGCTACACCGGGGAGCTGTTTTTT	CASSGTTGGYTGELFF
NA	TRBV13	TRBJ1-1	TRBD1	TGTGCCCAAACCCACAACAGGGGCACTGAAGCTTTCTTT	CAQTHNRGTEAFF
NA	TRBV9	TRBJ2-1	TRBD2	TGTGCCAGCGGGCGGACGGGACTAGCTTTCAATGAGCAGTTCTTC	CASGRTGLAFNEQFF
NA	TRBV30	TRBJ1-1	NA	TGTGCCTGGAGTGTACCACGGGTGAACACTGAAGCTTTCTTT	CAWSVPRVNTEAFF
NA	TRBV19	TRBJ2-3	TRBD1	TGTGCCAGTACCCGGGACAGGGGTGGCGATACGCAGTATTTT	CASTRDRGGDTQYF
NA	TRBV14	TRBJ2-3	NA	TGTGCCAGCAGCCAAGATAGGACTTACACAGATACGCAGTATTTT	CASSQDRTYTDTQYF
NA	TRBV28	TRBJ2-4	NA	TGTGCCAGCAGTTTAACGCCGGGACGACAGTACTTC	CASSLTPGRQYF
NA	TRBV7-8	TRBJ2-7	TRBD2	TGTGCCAGCAGCCCCCGATTTGTCACTAGCGGCGAGCAGTACTTC	CASSPRFVTSGEQYF
NA	TRBV4-1	TRBJ1-5	NA	TGCGCCAGCAGCCAAGCCCCCCCGACAGAAATCAAGGGCAATCAGCCCCAGCATTTT	CASSQAPPTEIKGNQPQHF
NA	TRBV6-1	TRBJ1-5	NA	TGTGCCAGCAGGAGAGGACACCATAGCAATCAGCCCCAGCATTTT	CASRRGHHSNQPQHF
NA	TRBV19	TRBJ2-1	NA	TGTGCCAGTAGTATATCGCTAGTCAACAATGAGCAGTTCTTC	CASSISLVNNEQFF